Sequencing of this T cell receptor (beta chain) was carried out in a study of Ad26.COV2.S vaccination and SARS-CoV-2 variants. Looking at the study overall: Vaccine-arm donor from the placebo-controlled COV1001 Ad26.COV2.S trial.

As to treatment: roughly 20 received Ad26.COV2.S at low or high dose, single or two shots; 5 received placebo; per-sample allocation not given. The investigators took samples on day 63 after the first vaccine or placebo injection. The CDR3 length is 13 residues. Germline CDR1 is LNHNV and CDR2 is YYDKDF (reference sequence). Trimming took 5 bases from V and 1 from J, leaving 5 bases between them. Profiled with immunoSEQ multiplex PCR; TCRdb holds only in-frame clones, not every one. The sample shows around 340,000 clones, 70% to 90% of them seen only once. The source was peripheral blood, collected in a trial of Ad26.COV2.S vaccine versus placebo. This TCR came from a person aged 18-60 years who received the Ad26.COV2.S COVID-19 vaccine or a placebo. This chain connects TRBV15 to TRBJ2-2; D unclear. CDR3 in amino acids: CATSPRNTGELFF. In DNA, the CDR3 is TGTGCCACCAGCCCACGGAACACCGGGGAGCTGTTTTTT. Complete variable domain (other parts from reference TRBV15 and TRBJ2-2): DAMVIQNPRYQVTQFGKPVTLSCSQTLNHNVMYWYQQKSSQAPKLLFHYYDKDFNNEADTPDNFQSRRPNTSFCFLDIRSPGLGDTAMYLCATSPRNTGELFFGEGSRLTVL.